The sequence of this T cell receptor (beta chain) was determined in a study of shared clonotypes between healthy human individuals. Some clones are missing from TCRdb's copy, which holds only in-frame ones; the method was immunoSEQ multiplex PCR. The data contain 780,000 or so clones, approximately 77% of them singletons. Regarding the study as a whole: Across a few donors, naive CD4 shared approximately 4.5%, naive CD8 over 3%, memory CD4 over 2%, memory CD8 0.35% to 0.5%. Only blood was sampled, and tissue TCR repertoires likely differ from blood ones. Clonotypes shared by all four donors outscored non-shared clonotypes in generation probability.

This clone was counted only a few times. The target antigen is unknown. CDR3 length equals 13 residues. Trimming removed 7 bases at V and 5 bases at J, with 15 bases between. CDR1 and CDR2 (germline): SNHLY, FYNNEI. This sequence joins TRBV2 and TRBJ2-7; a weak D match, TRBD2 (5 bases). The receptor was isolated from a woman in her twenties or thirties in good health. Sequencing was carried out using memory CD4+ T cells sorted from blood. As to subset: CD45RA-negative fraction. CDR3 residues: CASKRDPSHEQYF. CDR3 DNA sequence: TGTGCCAGCAAGAGGGATCCGAGCCACGAGCAGTACTTC.